The present TCR beta chain was sequenced within a study of cytomegalovirus exposure and HLA in healthy donors. As for the study in general: As released early, the data held about 85 million unique TCRs from HLA-typed donors.

PCR used 60 Vbeta primers and 13 Jbeta primers. The method was immunoSEQ multiplex PCR; TCRdb's version includes in-frame clones alone and lacks a portion of them. Among about 96,000 clones, approximately 75% were seen once, and the ten largest hold around 3.1%. In its sample, this clone was seen a few times. Trimming shortened V by 8 bases and J by 0 bases, and 14 bases separated the two germline ends. Germline assignment: CDR1 SNHLY and CDR2 FYNNEI. The CDR3 has 15 amino acids. The chain carries TRBV2 and TRBJ1-5, with a possible D match to TRBD1 (6 bases). This clonotype was obtained from a female donor in good health and CMV-seropositive. Material for sequencing was PBMCs. The CDR3 bases are TGTGCCAGCTCTTGGGACATATCTAGCAATCAGCCCCAGCATTTT. Protein sequence: CASSWDISSNQPQHF. Combining the CDR3 with reference TRBV2 and TRBJ1-5 gives the whole variable domain EPEVTQTPSHQVTQMGQEVILRCVPISNHLYFYWYRQILGQKVEFLVSFYNNEISEKSEIFDDQFSVERPDGSNFTLKIRSTKLEDSAMYFCASSWDISSNQPQHFGDGTRLSIL.